This TCR beta chain was obtained from a study of cytomegalovirus exposure and HLA in healthy donors. Germline V gene data show CDR1 as SGHRS and CDR2 as YFSETQ. The V and J ends lost 7 bases and 6 bases respectively, with 18 bases between them. This CDR3 has 14 residues. This PCR relied on a set of 60 Vbeta primers and 13 Jbeta primers. Here immunoSEQ multiplex PCR was the method, and the copy in TCRdb shows in-frame clones only, minus some. This sample yields hundreds of thousands of clones, of which roughly 91% are seen a single time; roughly 0.99% belongs to the top ten. With regard to this clone: Its cognate antigen is unknown.

Study-level points and caveats: TCR beta V- and J-gene trimming, according to a later analysis, was linked to a missense DCLRE1C variant.

Source material: PBMCs. V and J are TRBV5-1 and TRBJ2-3, with a possible D match to TRBD1 (7 bases). This sequence originates from a woman between 18 and 30 years old in good health and CMV-seronegative. CDR3 sequence reads: CASDPGGIFDTQYF. CDR3 nucleotide sequence: TGCGCCAGCGACCCAGGGGGGATTTTTGATACGCAGTATTTT.